The following is a TCR beta chain sequence with its context. Its antigen is still unknown. Within one base of it there is no much larger clone, and no base qualities were kept. The immunoSEQ Assay, a bias-controlled multiplex PCR, was used to amplify TCRbeta CDR3 regions from genomic DNA. Per the source publication's procedure: Within the assay, amplification of reference gene primers was used to estimate how many nucleated cells each sample contained. Sequence reads were collapsed and filtered to measure the absolute abundance of every unique TCRbeta CDR3 rearrangement. For each sample, productive Simpson clonality was calculated as the square root of Simpson's diversity index across productive rearrangements. The clones in this table, taken by TCRdb from immuneACCESS, are in-frame only. Not every clone is retained; where verified, under half of the shortfall comes from an unresolved V gene, and the cause of the rest is unknown. V, J and clone size derive from that table, while D and trimming were established from the DNA sequence. The sample yields 140,000 or so clones; 85% to 90% were counted once. About 11% of the sample belongs to the ten largest clones.

This sample was taken from a study of blood T cell repertoires in COVID-19 (TCRdb year 2020). Broadly, across the study: Samples from collaborators originated in the United States, Italy and Spain and spanned both the acute and convalescent phases of COVID-19. The prospective study material was composed of cDNA or gDNA derived from T cells, B-cell-depleted T cells, or PBMCs. Subjects who had been exposed to COVID-19, were actively infected with it, or had recovered from it provided the deeply sampled blood TCRbeta repertoires that made up the dataset. A freely available public database, intended as a resource for researchers studying the immune response to SARS-CoV-2, is where the repertoires were released. Samples were obtained from the ongoing ImmuneRACE study (first 160 participants) and from over a thousand subjects provided by 6 global collaborators. Nearly every sample came with metadata listing a de-identified subject ID, COVID-19 status, age in years and sex. HLA class I and class II types, where available, came from metadata supplied by the sample provider rather than from assay-based typing.

General findings and caveats noted by the study authors: How much clinical and demographic metadata was included differed by source and by participant, and the metadata was provided uncurated.

Each collaborating institution followed its own protocols to collect whole blood in K2EDTA tubes. For TCRbeta analysis, collaborators shipped samples in one of three forms: frozen whole blood, isolated PBMCs, or DNA extracted from either of those sample types. V is cut by 3 bases and J by 0 bases, and the space between the germline ends is 7 bases. CDR1 is given as SGHTA and CDR2 as FQGTGA, both from the germline V gene. The CDR3 has 14 amino acids, counting the end cysteine and phenylalanine. This entry keeps only the CDR3 DNA: 42 bases, framed from base 1. Sequenced: peripheral blood. This clonotype was obtained from an elderly woman with acute or convalescent COVID-19. The chain was built from TRBV7-3 and TRBJ2-3; the D gene remains uncertain. The CDR3 region has the sequence CASSFDSSTDTQYF. The DNA is TGTGCCAGCAGCTTCGACTCTAGCACAGATACGCAGTATTTT.